This T cell receptor (beta chain) was recovered during a study of patients and donors after allogeneic stem cell transplantation. TCRdb re-called the RT-PCR reads with MiXCR, one entry per CDR3 protein. Of over 350,000 distinct CDR3 sequences in the sample, 16% were seen once. Per the germline V gene, CDR1 is DFQATT and CDR2 is SNEGSKA (reference sequence). Trimming pared 3 bases from V and 5 bases from J, leaving 7 bases between. The CDR3 consists of 11 residues. The clonotype originates from a human donor who was either an allogeneic HSCT recipient or a stem cell or donor lymphocyte infusion donor (not recorded which). It is not recorded whose cells these are; they may come from a transplant donor. Sequencing was performed on blood, either unsorted or a sorted T cell fraction (not recorded which). The V call is TRBV20-1, the J call TRBJ2-5, with D perhaps TRBD2 (5 bases). CDR3 loop: CSASWTETQYF. CDR3 coding DNA: TGCAGTGCTAGCTGGACTGAGACCCAGTACTTC.